This T cell receptor beta chain was retrieved from a study of blood T cell repertoires in COVID-19. As for the study in general: The analysed material was cDNA or gDNA that came from T cells, B-cell-depleted T cells, or PBMCs.

Authors' data handling: Researchers report that nucleated cell counts were estimated from reference gene primer amplification. Produced via immunoSEQ multiplex PCR; TCRdb's table is partial and in-frame only. V and J calls and clone size follow that table, whereas D and trimming were derived from the DNA. The sample contains 130,000 or so clones, 84% of which appear only once. Adults between roughly 18 and 89 years of age took part from about two dozen US areas. The study counted Cohort 3 donors as recovered given two negative PCRs, clearance, or symptom resolution. The source of this sequence is a young woman who had recovered from COVID-19. Sequencing was done on a sample of PBMCs or T cells enriched from blood (not recorded which).

The DNA for the CDR3 is TGTGCCAGCAGTCTAACAGGGGAGGAGGAGACCCAGTACTTC. Translated, it gives CASSLTGEEETQYF. V gene TRBV28 combines with J gene TRBJ2-5; D is perhaps TRBD1 (7 bases). Trimming cost V 5 bases and J 5 bases, with 15 bases left between them. This CDR3 has 14 amino acids. Germline values: CDR1 MDHEN, CDR2 SYDVKM.